Following are 27 T cell receptor beta chains from one sample sequenced in a study of cytomegalovirus exposure and HLA in healthy donors. PCR was performed using 60 Vbeta and 13 Jbeta primers. The protocol was immunoSEQ multiplex PCR, while the TCRdb copy is restricted to in-frame clones and leaves out a portion. The sample has 200,000 to 250,000 clones, 70% to 80% seen once. Sequences were obtained from PBMCs. These receptors all come from a male donor in good health and CMV-seronegative.

This clone was seen once. The chain employs TRBV7-8 and TRBJ2-1, with TRBD1 matching 7 bases. The germline V gene encodes CDR1 SGHVS and CDR2 FQNEAQ. This CDR3 has 15 amino acids. With 5 bases clipped from V and 7 bases from J, the junction kept 11 bases outside the gene matches. DNA for the CDR3: TGTGCCAGCAGCCCACAGACAGGGTTGAGGAATGAGCAGTTCTTC. This sequence encodes CASSPQTGLRNEQFF.

The CDR3 DNA reads TGTGCCAGCAGTCAATACCCGGGACTAGCGGGAGGTTATGGCACAGATACGCAGTATTTT. Its protein is CASSQYPGLAGGYGTDTQYF. This chain connects TRBV27 to TRBJ2-3, with 15 bases lining up with TRBD2. Germline V CDR1 and CDR2: MNHEY, SMNVEV (reference sequence). The CDR3 consists of 20 residues. After removal of 5 bases from V and 1 base from J, the junction contained 13 bases not matched to a gene.

The chain uses TRBV5-6 and TRBJ2-2; the match to TRBD2 covers 8 bases. Trimming removed 3 bases from V and 0 bases from J; junction bases left unmatched: 4. From germline, CDR1 is SGHDT and CDR2 YYEEEE. The CDR3 totals 16 residues. The CDR3 DNA reads TGTGCCAGCAGCTATATAGCGGGATCGAACACCGGGGAGCTGTTTTTT. This translates into CASSYIAGSNTGELFF.

The chain employs TRBV5-4 and TRBJ2-1, with TRBD2 identical over 7 bases. The CDR3 has 14 residues. CDR1 is SGHNT, CDR2 YYREEE, per germline (reference sequence). Trimming at V came to 7 bases and at J to 9 bases, leaving 13 bases not matched to a gene. The CDR3 DNA reads TGTGCCAGCGGCCCACGGCTACCGGGGGGTGAGCAGTTCTTC. The encoded protein is CASGPRLPGGEQFF.

The chain has TRBV5-1 and TRBJ2-7; no clear D. Germline assignment: CDR1 SGHRS and CDR2 YFSETQ. CDR3 size: 13 residues. V was pared by 3 bases and J by 2 bases, with 9 bases between. CDR3: CASSWAVTYEQYF. In DNA form, the CDR3 reads TGCGCCAGCAGCTGGGCCGTAACCTACGAGCAGTACTTC.

The chain uses TRBV7-6 and TRBJ2-2, with D possibly matching TRBD2 (5 bases). The germline CDR1 and CDR2 sequences are SGHVS and FNYEAQ. The germline V and J ends were trimmed by 1 base and 1 base, with 16 bases remaining between them. The CDR3 spans 18 residues. This CDR3 is CASSLVAPTYMNTGELFF. For the CDR3, the DNA is TGTGCCAGCAGCTTAGTAGCGCCCACCTACATGAACACCGGGGAGCTGTTTTTT.

V usage is TRBV7-9 and J usage is TRBJ2-3; 8 bases align to TRBD1. The length of the CDR3 is 18 residues. CDR1 is SEHNR, CDR2 FQNEAQ, per germline (reference sequence). V shed 2 bases and J 6 bases; nucleotides not matched to a gene: 16. The chain's CDR3 is CASSLMILRDRSEDTQYF. CDR3 coding DNA: TGTGCCAGCAGCTTAATGATCCTCCGGGACAGGAGCGAGGATACGCAGTATTTT. The whole variable domain, remainder taken from reference TRBV7-9 and TRBJ2-3, is DTGVSQNPRHKITKRGQNVTFRCDPISEHNRLYWYRQTLGQGPEFLTYFQNEAQLEKSRLLSDRFSAERPKGSFSTLEIQRTEQGDSAMYLCASSLMILRDRSEDTQYFGPGTRLTVL.

The chain employs TRBV19 and TRBJ1-2; TRBD1 matches at 7 bases. The junction had 16 bases not matched to a gene; V was cut back by 4 bases and J by 8 bases. The CDR3 has 16 residues. Germline CDR1 LNHDA, CDR2 SQIVND (reference sequence). The CDR3 spells CASSTRRDRQVGGYTF. For the CDR3, the DNA is TGTGCCAGTAGTACCCGCCGGGACAGACAAGTGGGAGGCTACACCTTC.

This chain links TRBV19 with TRBJ2-1; D perhaps matches TRBD2 (6 bases). Trimming shortened V by 1 base and J by 14 bases, and 21 bases separated the two germline ends. CDR3 size: 15 residues. Germline lookup yields CDR1 LNHDA and CDR2 SQIVND (reference sequence). The CDR3 loop reads CASSIASGTSWPEFF. The CDR3 nucleotides read TGTGCCAGTAGTATAGCTTCAGGGACTTCTTGGCCCGAGTTCTTC.

The V and J genes are TRBV9 and TRBJ2-3; maybe TRBD2 (7 bases). Between the trimmed V and J ends, which lost 0 bases and 6 bases, there was a span of 11 bases. The CDR3 contains 14 residues. The germline CDR1 and CDR2 sequences are SGDLS and YYNGEE. The CDR3 DNA reads as TGTGCCAGCAGCGTAGTCGGGGGGCCGGATACGCAGTATTTT. Translated: CASSVVGGPDTQYF.

The DNA of the CDR3 is TGTGCCAGCACGGGACTCGAAGGTGGAGATACGCAGTATTTT. Protein: CASTGLEGGDTQYF. The V call is TRBV5-4, the J call TRBJ2-3; D may be TRBD2 (6 bases). V was clipped by 6 bases and J by 5 bases, with 16 bases between them. In germline, CDR1 is SGHNT, CDR2 YYREEE (reference sequence). The CDR3 length is 14 residues.

J is TRBJ2-5 and V is TRBV28; a weak D match, TRBD1 (6 bases). CDR1 and CDR2 from the germline V gene are MDHEN and SYDVKM. This CDR3 region has 18 residues. V was cut by 2 bases and J by 1 base, with 20 bases left in between. CDR3 DNA sequence: TGTGCCAGCAGTTTACTTCCCGGGACAACTGATATCCAAGAGACCCAGTACTTC. Translating it yields CASSLLPGTTDIQETQYF.

The chain uses TRBV19 and TRBJ1-5; TRBD1 matches 9 bases. The length of the CDR3 is 16 residues. V shed 4 bases and J 3 bases; nucleotides not matched to a gene: 7. In germline, CDR1 is LNHDA, CDR2 SQIVND (reference sequence). CDR3 DNA sequence: TGTGCCAGTAGTACCCGGGGACAGGGCTACAATCAGCCCCAGCATTTT. Protein: CASSTRGQGYNQPQHF.

This clone has just a few counts. V usage is TRBV9 and J usage is TRBJ2-2, with D tentatively TRBD2 (5 bases). Germline V lookup: CDR1 SGDLS, CDR2 YYNGEE. V dropped 4 bases and J dropped 4 bases, with 8 bases sitting between them. The CDR3 covers 13 residues. Written as DNA, the CDR3 is TGTGCCAGCAGCTCAGGACTCACCGGGGAGCTGTTTTTT. Translating it yields CASSSGLTGELFF.

This clone showed up just once. The chain employs TRBV4-2 and TRBJ2-3; 12 nucleotides line up with TRBD2. Germline V lookup: CDR1 LGHNA, CDR2 YNFKEQ. The length of the CDR3 is 20 residues. Losses at the gene ends were 0 bases for V and 5 bases for J; bases not matched to a gene: 15. The CDR3: CASSQDWETSGRGRKDTQYF. The DNA for the CDR3 is TGTGCCAGCAGCCAAGATTGGGAGACTAGCGGGAGAGGTCGAAAAGATACGCAGTATTTT.

The chain links TRBV5-4 to TRBJ2-1, with D possibly being TRBD1 (5 bases). This CDR3 is built from 15 residues. V was trimmed by 1 base and J by 10 bases, leaving 18 bases between them. CDR1 and CDR2 from the germline V gene are SGHNT and YYREEE (reference sequence). For the CDR3, the DNA is TGTGCCAGCAGCTTGAATCAGGGCGCTGACGGGGAGCAGTTCTTC. It yields the protein CASSLNQGADGEQFF.

This clone has a handful of counts. The chain uses TRBV6-6 and TRBJ2-7; no reliable D call. This CDR3 is built from 16 residues. CDR1 is MNHNY and CDR2 is SVGAGI in the germline V gene (reference sequence). Trimming stripped 0 bases from V and 2 bases from J, with 14 bases between. In DNA, the CDR3 is TGTGCCAGCAGTTACTCGAAACTATCGGCCCCCTACGAGCAGTACTTC. It specifies CASSYSKLSAPYEQYF.

This clone was seen many times. The chain has TRBV27 and TRBJ1-1; possibly TRBD1 for D (5 bases). The CDR3 is 13 amino acids. Trimming cost V 4 bases and J 7 bases, with 13 bases left between them. Looked up from germline, CDR1 is MNHEY and CDR2 is SMNVEV (reference sequence). The CDR3 DNA follows: TGTGCCAGCAGTTCATCTCCGGGACTTGAAGCTTTCTTT. Protein sequence: CASSSSPGLEAFF.

The genes are TRBV19 and TRBJ1-5; D is perhaps TRBD1 (6 bases). The CDR3 contains 18 residues. Trimming took off 4 bases at V and 0 bases at J, with 19 bases between the two ends. Germline assignment: CDR1 LNHDA and CDR2 SQIVND (reference sequence). CDR3 in DNA: TGTGCCAGTAGTAGTTGGGGGGGCTCTTCATATAGCAATCAGCCCCAGCATTTT. Amino acids: CASSSWGGSSYSNQPQHF.

This rearrangement joins TRBV9 to TRBJ1-2; weak D call: TRBD1 (5 bases). Germline V gene data show CDR1 as SGDLS and CDR2 as YYNGEE. Trimming took off 0 bases at V and 8 bases at J, with 11 bases between the two ends. The CDR3 has 13 amino acids. CDR3 sequence reads: CASSVAQGRGYTF. For the CDR3, the DNA is TGTGCCAGCAGCGTAGCGCAGGGAAGAGGCTACACCTTC.

A note on this clone: The sample carries other DNA sequences with the same CDR3. This chain uses TRBV7-9 with TRBJ2-5, with TRBD2 as a possible D gene (6 bases). This CDR3 spans 12 amino acids. The ends were cut back, 5 bases at V and 5 bases at J, with 9 bases in the middle. CDR1 and CDR2 from the germline V gene are SEHNR and FQNEAQ (reference sequence). The DNA for the CDR3 is TGTGCCAGCAGCCGACGGGGGGAGACCCAGTACTTC. It codes for CASSRRGETQYF.

This rearrangement joins TRBV19 to TRBJ2-7; the match to TRBD1 covers 8 bases. The CDR3 extends over 14 amino acids. From germline, CDR1 is LNHDA and CDR2 SQIVND (reference sequence). Trimming cost V 5 bases and J 3 bases; bases outside gene matches: 6. DNA of the CDR3: TGTGCCAGTAGTCGAGGGACAGGAGACTACGAGCAGTACTTC. The encoded protein is CASSRGTGDYEQYF.

The rearrangement links TRBV30 to TRBJ1-2; the D is unclear. Trimming stripped 3 bases from V and 7 bases from J, with 12 bases between. This CDR3 comprises 12 residues. Per the germline V gene, CDR1 is GTSNPN and CDR2 is SVGIG (reference sequence). The chain's CDR3 is CAWSPIERGYTF. CDR3 nucleotides: TGTGCCTGGAGCCCGATTGAGCGTGGCTACACCTTC.

J is TRBJ2-7 and V is TRBV5-1; maybe TRBD2 (5 bases). The V and J ends lost 3 bases and 2 bases respectively, with 9 bases between them. The CDR3 spans 13 residues. CDR1 and CDR2 (germline): SGHRS, YFSETQ. CDR3 residues: CASSSGIAYEQYF. CDR3 sequence (DNA): TGCGCCAGCAGCTCCGGGATTGCCTACGAGCAGTACTTC.

The chain links TRBV9 to TRBJ1-2, with 10 bases that match TRBD1. The CDR3 has 15 residues. Germline lookup yields CDR1 SGDLS and CDR2 YYNGEE. Trimming took 4 bases from V and 0 from J; bases not matched to a gene: 3. The CDR3, as DNA: TGTGCCAGCAGCTTTGACAGGGGGCCTAACTATGGCTACACCTTC. Translation gives CASSFDRGPNYGYTF.

This clone was detected only once. The chain links TRBV6-1 to TRBJ1-1; D may be TRBD1 (5 bases). Trimming took off 4 bases at V and 5 bases at J, with 11 bases between the two ends. The CDR3 is 13 residues long. In germline, CDR1 is MNHNS, CDR2 SASEGT. CDR3 amino acids: CASSAQGRTEAFF. The CDR3 nucleotides read TGTGCCAGCAGTGCCCAGGGCCGGACTGAAGCTTTCTTT.

In DNA, the CDR3 is TGTGCCAGCAGTGAGGACAGGGGGCTAGGAGGCTACACCTTC. This sequence encodes CASSEDRGLGGYTF. The chain recombines TRBV2 with TRBJ1-2; 11 bases align to TRBD1. Germline V gene data show CDR1 as SNHLY and CDR2 as FYNNEI. The length of the CDR3 is 14 residues. V gave up 3 bases and J gave up 8 bases; unmatched junction bases: 5.